This is a list of T cell receptor beta chains from one sample in a study of cytotoxic CD8 clonotypes in ibrutinib-treated CLL. Profiled with immunoSEQ multiplex PCR; TCRdb holds only in-frame clones, not every one. The table has about 72,000 clones, about 63% seen once. Sequenced material: PBMCs, taken after 12 months of ibrutinib treatment. Source of these receptors: a human donor with chronic lymphocytic leukemia. Each CDR3 is given with its conserved first and last residue.

>TRBV5-6
CASSGGRSSSYEQYF
>TRBV28
CASTLQAYNQPQHF
>TRBV19
CASSTTGGGTQPQHF
>TRBV6-5
CASRTSSTDTQYF
>TRBV18
CASSPGTSGALSYEQYF
>TRBV29-1
CSVYVSGGVDQPQHF
>TRBV13
CASSFRETQYF
>TRBV27
CASRRESSYEQYF
>TRBV5-4
CASSTEGSANVLTF
>TRBV2
CASRGDRGRRDGYTF
>TRBV5-6
CASRPPGRDEQFF
>TRBV2
CASSGGRSYEQYF
>TRBV2
CASSEVGGQGAVMDGYTF
>TRBV19
CATTDRGLANYGYTF
>TRBV20-1
CSARSLGQGSF